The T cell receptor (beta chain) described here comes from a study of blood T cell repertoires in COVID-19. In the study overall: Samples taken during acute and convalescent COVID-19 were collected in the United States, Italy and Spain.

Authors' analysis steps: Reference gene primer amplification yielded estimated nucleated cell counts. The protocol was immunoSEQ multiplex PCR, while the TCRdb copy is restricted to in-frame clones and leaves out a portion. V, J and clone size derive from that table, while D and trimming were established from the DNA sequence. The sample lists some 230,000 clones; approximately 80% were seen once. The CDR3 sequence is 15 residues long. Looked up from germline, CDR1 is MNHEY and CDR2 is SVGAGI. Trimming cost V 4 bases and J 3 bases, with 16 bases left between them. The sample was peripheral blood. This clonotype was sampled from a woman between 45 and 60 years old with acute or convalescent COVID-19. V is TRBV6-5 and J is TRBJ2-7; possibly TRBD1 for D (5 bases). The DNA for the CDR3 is TGTGCCAGCAGTTTAGCTAGGGGCACATACTACGAGCAGTACTTC. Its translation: CASSLARGTYYEQYF.